Reported below is one T cell receptor beta chain. What it binds is not known. The record originates from a study of cytomegalovirus exposure and HLA in healthy donors. Study observations and caveats: Within the data, a cluster of highly shared sequence variants was likely a sequencing artifact.

Use of 60 Vbeta and 13 Jbeta primers characterized the PCR. Here immunoSEQ multiplex PCR was the method, and the copy in TCRdb shows in-frame clones only, minus some. The data show some 100,000 clones, more than 80% seen once. Sequences were obtained from PBMCs. This TCR came from a man aged 25 to 45 in good health and CMV-seronegative.

This chain's CDR3 is CASSLNGHSGANVLTF. The CDR3 nucleotides are TGTGCCAGCAGCTTAAACGGACACTCCGGGGCCAACGTCCTGACTTTC. The chain carries TRBV7-3 and TRBJ2-6; the D gene is possibly TRBD1 (5 bases). The germline CDR1 and CDR2 sequences are SGHTA and FQGTGA. The CDR3 consists of 16 residues. Trimming took 1 base from V and 4 from J, leaving 11 bases between them.